This entry describes one T cell receptor beta chain. Its antigen is not known. The data belong to a study of response to subunit inactivated influenza vaccine. Study-level points and caveats: Every seasonal influenza vaccination brings in few new T cells, the authors suggested.

In TCRdb, the RT-PCR reads were re-called with MiXCR into one record per CDR3 protein. The data hold 650,000 to 850,000 distinct CDR3 sequences, with roughly 13% observed a single time. This CDR3 has 14 amino acids. V lost 3 bases, J lost 0 bases, and 9 bases lay in between. The germline gives CDR1 SGDLS, CDR2 YYNGEE. J is TRBJ1-2 and V is TRBV9; no reliable D call. The sample consisted of PBMCs from blood, taken less than 15 days before vaccination. The clonotype originates from a man aged 50 or older who received an inactivated influenza vaccine. In nucleotides, the CDR3 is TGTGCCAGCAGCGCCCACACCGCTAACTATGGCTACACCTTC. This sequence encodes CASSAHTANYGYTF.